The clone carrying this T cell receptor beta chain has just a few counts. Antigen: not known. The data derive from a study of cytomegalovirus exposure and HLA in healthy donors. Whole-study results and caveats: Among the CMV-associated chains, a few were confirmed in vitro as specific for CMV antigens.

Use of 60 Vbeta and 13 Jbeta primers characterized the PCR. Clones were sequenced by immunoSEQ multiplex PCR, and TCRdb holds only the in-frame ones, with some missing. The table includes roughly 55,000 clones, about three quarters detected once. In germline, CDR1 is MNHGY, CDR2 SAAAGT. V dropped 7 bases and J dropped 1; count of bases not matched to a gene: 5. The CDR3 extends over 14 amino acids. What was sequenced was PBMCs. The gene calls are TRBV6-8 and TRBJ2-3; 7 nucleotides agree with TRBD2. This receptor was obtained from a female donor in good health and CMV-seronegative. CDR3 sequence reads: CASTRLAGTDTQYF. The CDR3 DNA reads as TGTGCCAGCACCCGGCTAGCGGGCACAGATACGCAGTATTTT.